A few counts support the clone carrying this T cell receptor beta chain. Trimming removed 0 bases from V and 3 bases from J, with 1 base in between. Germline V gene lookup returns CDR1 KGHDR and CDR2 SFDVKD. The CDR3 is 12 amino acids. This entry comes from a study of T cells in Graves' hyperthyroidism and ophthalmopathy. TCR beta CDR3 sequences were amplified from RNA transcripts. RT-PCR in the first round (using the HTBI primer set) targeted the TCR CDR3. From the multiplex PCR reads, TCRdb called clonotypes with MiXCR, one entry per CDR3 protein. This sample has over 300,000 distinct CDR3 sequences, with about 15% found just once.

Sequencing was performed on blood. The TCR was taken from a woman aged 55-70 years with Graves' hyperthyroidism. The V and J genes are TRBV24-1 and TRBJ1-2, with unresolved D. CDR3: CATSDLDYGYTF. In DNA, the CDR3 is TGTGCCACCAGTGATTTGGACTATGGCTACACCTTC.